This entry concerns a single T cell receptor (beta chain). No cognate antigen has been identified for it. No much larger clone exists at a distance of one base, and base qualities are not known. The sample originates from a study of cytomegalovirus exposure and HLA in healthy donors (dated by TCRdb to between 2016 and 2019). Study-wide context: According to an earlier analysis of 587 of the donors, about 179 million T cells yielded 90 million to 140 million unique TCR beta sequences and 276 Gb of sequence data. Roughly 300 gigabases of sequencing data and tens of millions of unique TCR sequences made up an early release that covered several hundred HLA-typed donors. Of the approximately 400 genotyped donors, approximately 80% fell in the genetic ancestry cluster associated with self-reported Caucasian donors. The study aimed to test whether signatures of past pathogen exposure could be identified by cataloging public T cell receptors. The study used immunosequencing to profile the T cell repertoires of several hundred subjects and linked those repertoires to cytomegalovirus serostatus. Besides the first cohort of some 670 subjects, a separate validation cohort made up of over 95 different subjects was used. To predict cytomegalovirus infection status, the study brought together high-throughput TCR immunosequencing, statistical association of individual TCRs with disease status, and machine learning. A later analysis re-analyzed previously published TCR beta repertoires from 550 to 700 donors and added high-resolution HLA genotyping to study TCR occurrence patterns. In the later analysis, no new phenotypic data were used to find candidate immune exposures; instead, reliance was placed on TCR beta sequences and their occurrence across donors. In an earlier analysis of roughly 540 of the donors, high-throughput TCR beta sequencing was used to judge whether each TCR beta V gene segment behaved as functional or pseudogenic. Donor age, sex, ethnicity and CMV serostatus were compiled alongside the repertoire data. A later genetic analysis took genome-wide SNP genotypes for about 60% of the roughly 670 donors and used that subset as a discovery cohort. All discovery cohort repertoires had been generated on a single sequencing platform. HLA typing included class I and class II loci at four-digit resolution. The number of typed donors differed by locus: about 629-640 for A, B, C, DRB1 and DQB1; approximately 520 for DQA1; fewer than 610 for DPA1; and 400 to 480 for DPB1. Because of strong linkage in the cohort, 4 to 6 DR-DQ haplotypes were treated as single units for association and clustering. On average, around 200,000 unique TCR beta nucleotide sequences were sequenced per donor among about 400 genotyped donors of the cohort, with 15% to 20% of those sequences being non-productive. The investigation overall reported the following: Most TCR sequences were observed very rarely across donors, whereas some public TCRs were present in many individuals. In a later analysis, most CMV-associated TCR beta chains were found to appear HLA-restricted, with HLA associations seemingly driven largely by CMV exposure. The authors suggested that the approach could potentially be generalized to other disease states and immunological phenotypes. Roughly uniform sequencing depth across donors was assumed in presence/absence analyses, although this assumption may not hold. Correlated functional status among segregating V segments might be attributable to linkage disequilibrium, but an unknown experimental factor could not be ruled out. In a later analysis, HLA-associated TCR beta chains showed more clonal expansion and lower generation probabilities than non-associated chains that were equally common. Several of the top co-occurrence clusters appeared to be linked to parvovirus B19, influenza, CMV and Epstein-Barr virus, according to a later analysis. A later analysis found that TCR association rates varied across HLA loci, with DRB1 alleles showing the most associated TCRs and HLA-C alleles the fewest. V-gene and J-gene trimming of TCR beta chains was associated with a missense DCLRE1C variant in a later genetic analysis, and the association was replicated in an independent cohort. The study gave a list of some 150 TCR beta chains associated with cytomegalovirus. For the cohort, immune exposure information was limited to CMV serostatus. Because counts were too low, 15 to 20 rarely observed V segments, including chromosome 9 orphons, were excluded from the earlier analysis of roughly 580 of the donors. Some IMGT-functional V segments, including TRBV6-2 and TRBV6-3, could not be distinguished by the 87-base-pair reads and were therefore excluded. Broadly in line with IMGT annotations, most TCR beta V segments showed up in productive rearrangements about 87% or about 30% of the time in an earlier analysis of around 550 of the donors. Strong co-occurrence of HLA alleles, especially DR and DQ, made assigning TCR associations to individual alleles difficult. A cluster of highly shared sequence variants was judged likely to represent a technical artifact of the sequencing pipeline. The classifier was reported to diagnose cytomegalovirus status with high specificity and sensitivity in both the original cohort and the validation cohort. In a later genetic analysis, fewer N-insertions in productive TCRs were reported among donors in an Asian-associated ancestry cluster than the approximately 670-donor mean. A further reported finding was that TCR beta sequences accurately predicted the HLA-A and HLA-B alleles for most subjects in the first cohort. Three of the identified cytomegalovirus-associated TCR beta chains were confirmed in vitro to be specific for cytomegalovirus antigens. At a false discovery rate of 0.05, a later analysis linked under 20,000 TCR beta sequences to specific HLA alleles. Because some donors lacked HLA typing at each locus, the association tests relied only on the typed subset. The cohort was sequenced for TCR beta chains only, and without alpha or paired-chain data the features that could be detected were limited.

The CDR3 starts with the cysteine, ends with the phenylalanine, and has 12 residues. Only CDR3 DNA remains: 36 bases, in frame from the first base. CDR1 and CDR2, per the germline V gene, are WSHSY and SAAADI. V and J lose 9 bases and 7 bases, and a span of 15 bases separates them. Receptor amplification or capture employed the immunoSEQ multiplex PCR assay. A mixture of 60 forward primers for TCR Vbeta segments and 13 reverse primers for TCR Jbeta segments was used in the multiplex PCR. The CDR3 region of rearranged TCR beta genes was amplified from genomic DNA by a multiplex PCR assay. The amplified TCR beta libraries were sequenced on the Illumina HiSeq System as 87-base-pair reads. On the study's bioinformatics: A later analysis tallied 75 million to 95 million unique TCR beta chains across the 666 repertoires, and around 10 million of those chains were shared by two or more donors. To remove PCR and sequencing errors, raw reads were error-corrected and collapsed into unique sequences using a nearest-neighbor algorithm that merged closely related sequences. V, D and J gene segments were assigned by aligning CDR3 sequences to IMGT reference sequences. For a sequence to be retained, a match of at least six nucleotides to both a V gene segment and a J gene segment was required. A rearrangement was called productive if the CDR3 had no stop codons and remained in frame with V and J, and every other rearrangement was called non-productive. Following IMGT convention, CDR3 was defined as the stretch from the second conserved V-encoded cysteine up to the conserved J-encoded phenylalanine. The earlier analysis of about 570 of the donors excluded any sequence lacking an unambiguous match to a single V gene segment. An earlier analysis of some 610 of the donors called V segments functional above 56.7% productive rearrangements and segregating when the between-donor standard deviation exceeded 5%. A statistical classification framework was built to diagnose cytomegalovirus status from the catalog of TCR beta chain sequences. In a later analysis, TCR nucleotide sequences were compared against IMGT/GENE-DB human TR gene sequences so that V and J genes could be assigned. The TCRdist pipeline was used in a later analysis to assign CDR3 sequences and most-parsimonious VDJ recombination scenarios. In a later analysis, each TCR beta chain was defined by its CDR3 amino acid sequence together with its V-gene family, and reads lacking a unique V-gene family were excluded. A later analysis removed 592 highly shared, low-generation-probability nucleotide sequences to deal with suspected cross-contamination and a sequencing artifact. In a later analysis, a clonal expansion index was calculated for each public chain from normalized within-repertoire ranks of inferred template counts. A later analysis computed generation probabilities with a VDJ recombination model fitted to out-of-frame rearrangements, and checked the results against IGoR. Hypergeometric tests were used in a later analysis to score TCR-TCR, TCR-HLA and TCR-CMV co-occurrence, with a repertoire-size bias correction applied to the TCR pairs. False discovery rates were estimated in a later analysis by permuting HLA or CMV assignments 20 times. In a later analysis, co-occurring TCRs were grouped with DBSCAN, and TCRdist sequence similarity was added when clustering was performed within HLA-allele-positive subsets. Co-occurrence clustering excluded repertoires with fewer than 30,000 or more than 120,000 public chains, plus five with anomalous nucleotide sharing. The clones in this table, taken by TCRdb from immuneACCESS, are in-frame only. Not every clone is retained; where verified, under half of the shortfall comes from an unresolved V gene, and the cause of the rest is unknown. V and J calls and clone size come straight from that table; D and trimming were deduced from the DNA. Present in this sample are under 200,000 clones, 80% of which were seen just once. The top ten clones comprise around 2% of the sample.

The cohort comprised some 700 healthy bone marrow donors. At the time of sampling, every cohort member was nominally healthy, though immune exposures that went unrecorded were likely present. Of the approximately 670 cohort members, roughly 300 had positive CMV serostatus and approximately 360 had negative CMV serostatus, and CMV serostatus was not recorded for the donor. A peripheral blood sample was collected from each donor, and TCR beta sequencing was performed on peripheral blood mononuclear cells. Genomic DNA was extracted from the blood cell samples with the Qiagen DNeasy Blood Extraction Kit.

The chain couples TRBV10-2 to TRBJ1-1; the D gene is possibly TRBD1, with 5 bases matching. This TCR was recovered from a human donor in good health. The source material was PBMCs. The CDR3 reads as follows: CARKTRALEAFF. The nucleotides are TGCGCCAGAAAAACCAGGGCCCTTGAAGCTTTCTTT.